These 15 T cell receptor beta chains originate from one sample sequenced in a study of monozygotic twins with inflammatory bowel disease. Each CDR3 protein gets one entry in TCRdb, which reprocessed the 5' RACE reads and gives no DNA. The sample totals over 150,000 distinct CDR3 sequences. The specimen sequenced was blood. Every receptor here comes from a human donor with ulcerative colitis or Crohn's disease, or a healthy co-twin of an affected twin (not recorded which).

The V call is TRBV15, the J call TRBJ1-5. This CDR3 contains 14 residues. Germline assignment: CDR1 LNHNV and CDR2 YYDKDF (reference sequence). CDR3 sequence reads: CATSLGARNQPQHF.

V usage is TRBV5-1 and J usage is TRBJ2-7. Germline CDR1 reads SGHRS; CDR2 reads YFSETQ. The CDR3 extends over 12 amino acids. This CDR3 reads CASSRPAHEQYF.

This CDR3 reads CSAGPAGGLTDTQYF. The J gene is TRBJ2-3, the V gene TRBV20-1; the D call of TRBD2 rests on TCRdb alone, since no DNA is present to check it. This CDR3 region has 15 residues. Germline CDR1 is DFQATT and CDR2 is SNEGSKA (reference sequence).

The V and J genes are TRBV7-9 and TRBJ2-3. Germline V gene sequence: CDR1 SEHNR, CDR2 FQNEAQ (reference sequence). The CDR3 spans 14 residues. The CDR3: CASSFSGRTDTQYF.

V gene TRBV18 combines with J gene TRBJ2-7; the TCRdb call, TRBD1, lacks DNA for checking. The V gene's germline CDR1 is KGHSH and CDR2 LQKENI. The CDR3 runs 15 residues. The chain's CDR3 is CASSPLTGGTYEQYF.

The gene calls are TRBV9 and TRBJ2-7; TCRdb lists TRBD1, though no DNA is available to test this call. Per germline, CDR1 SGDLS and CDR2 YYNGEE. The CDR3 runs to 14 residues. This chain's CDR3 is CASSIGQGSYEQYF.

The chain is built from TRBV6-5 and TRBJ2-7. In germline, CDR1 is MNHEY, CDR2 SVGAGI. The CDR3 is 14 amino acids. CDR3 sequence: CASSYSYMPYEQYF.

CDR3 protein: CATTRTGKAFF. This rearrangement joins TRBV28 to TRBJ1-1; TCRdb proposes TRBD1, but this gene call is untestable without DNA. This CDR3 has 11 residues. CDR1 is MDHEN and CDR2 is SYDVKM in the germline V gene.

The genes are TRBV15 and TRBJ1-2; TCRdb's D gene call, TRBD1, goes unchecked for lack of DNA. The germline V gene encodes CDR1 LNHNV and CDR2 YYDKDF (reference sequence). The CDR3 is made up of 15 amino acids. The chain's CDR3 is CATSRGDRVAYGYTF.

The chain uses TRBV2 and TRBJ2-1. The CDR3 extends over 13 amino acids. Germline lookup yields CDR1 SNHLY and CDR2 FYNNEI. This CDR3 is CASSERPYNEQFF. The entire variable domain, with the rest obtained from reference TRBV2 and TRBJ2-1, is as follows: EPEVTQTPSHQVTQMGQEVILRCVPISNHLYFYWYRQILGQKVEFLVSFYNNEISEKSEIFDDQFSVERPDGSNFTLKIRSTKLEDSAMYFCASSERPYNEQFFGPGTRLTVL.

The genes are TRBV7-8 and TRBJ2-1; TCRdb's D gene call, TRBD1, goes unchecked for lack of DNA. Per the germline V gene, CDR1 is SGHVS and CDR2 is FQNEAQ. CDR3 size: 13 residues. CDR3 loop: CATAGESYNEQFF.

The J gene is TRBJ2-1, the V gene TRBV7-2; TCRdb's D call, TRBD2, is unchecked because there is no DNA. The length of the CDR3 is 16 residues. Looked up from germline, CDR1 is SGHTA and CDR2 is FQGNSA. The CDR3 reads CASSPILAGLYNEQFF.

The V call is TRBV5-4, the J call TRBJ2-5; TCRdb's assignment of TRBD1 cannot be checked, as there is no DNA. The CDR3 length is 15 residues. The germline V gene has CDR1 SGHNT and CDR2 YYREEE (reference sequence). The CDR3 sequence is CASSLGGQGIETQYF.

The V and J genes are TRBV4-2 and TRBJ1-5. This CDR3 has 17 amino acids. The germline gives CDR1 LGHNA, CDR2 YNFKEQ. The CDR3 sequence is CASSQPGDDGRNQPQHF.

J is TRBJ2-3 and V is TRBV6-5. CDR3 length equals 15 residues. Germline CDR1 MNHEY, CDR2 SVGAGI. CDR3 residues: CASRYWTGVTDTQYF.